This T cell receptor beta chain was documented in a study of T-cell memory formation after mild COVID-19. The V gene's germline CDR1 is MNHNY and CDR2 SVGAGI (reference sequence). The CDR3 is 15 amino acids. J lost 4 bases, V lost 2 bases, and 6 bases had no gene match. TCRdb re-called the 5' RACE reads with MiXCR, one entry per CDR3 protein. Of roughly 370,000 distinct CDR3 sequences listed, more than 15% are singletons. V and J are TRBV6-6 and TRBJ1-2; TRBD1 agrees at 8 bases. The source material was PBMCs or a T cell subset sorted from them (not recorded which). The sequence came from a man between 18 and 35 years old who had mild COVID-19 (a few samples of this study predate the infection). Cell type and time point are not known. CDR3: CASSYVSGGLYGYTF. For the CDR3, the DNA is TGTGCCAGCAGTTACGTTTCAGGGGGCCTCTATGGCTACACCTTC.